Listed here is a single T cell receptor (beta chain). The authors ran two nested PCRs of approximately 17 and 9 cycles on TCRalpha and TCRbeta cDNA. For each CDR3 protein, TCRdb gives one entry from its re-call of the 5' RACE reads, without DNA. Here the sample table reports approximately 380,000 distinct CDR3 sequences. These data belong to a study of monozygotic twins with inflammatory bowel disease. The CDR3 length is 15 residues. Germline V lookup: CDR1 SGHTA, CDR2 FQGNSA. This sequence was found in a human donor with ulcerative colitis or Crohn's disease, or a healthy co-twin of an affected twin (not recorded which). The specimen sequenced was blood. The rearrangement links TRBV7-2 to TRBJ2-7. CDR3 sequence: CASSYRTSSSYEQYF.